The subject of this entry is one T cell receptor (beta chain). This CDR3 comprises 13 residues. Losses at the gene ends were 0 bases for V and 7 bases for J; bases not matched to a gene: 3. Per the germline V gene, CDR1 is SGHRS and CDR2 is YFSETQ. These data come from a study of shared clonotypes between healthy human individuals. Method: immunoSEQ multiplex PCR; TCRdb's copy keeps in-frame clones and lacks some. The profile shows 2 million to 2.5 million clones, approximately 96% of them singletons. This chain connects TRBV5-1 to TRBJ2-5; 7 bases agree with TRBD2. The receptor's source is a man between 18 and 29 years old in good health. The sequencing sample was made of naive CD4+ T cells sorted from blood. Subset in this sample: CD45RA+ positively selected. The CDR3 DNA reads TGCGCCAGCAGCTTGGAGTCGGGAGGGACCCAGTACTTC. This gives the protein CASSLESGGTQYF.